A selection of T cell receptor beta chains follows, all from one sample in a study of T cells in narcolepsy. TCRdb's copy holds only in-frame clones and misses some; the assay was immunoSEQ multiplex PCR. Of 30,000 to 45,000 clones in the sample, approximately 85% were seen once. Sequencing was performed on CD45RA- memory CD4+ T cells from PBMCs. The receptors come from a human donor with narcolepsy. Both conserved end residues are part of each CDR3. D genes are given only for firm matches. Part of the rows lack a size; the others show once, few, many or a class for expanded clones.

v_call,j_call,clone_size,d_call,cdr3_nt,cdr3_aa
TRBV19,TRBJ1-1,-,-,TGTGCCAGTAAAGTTGGCTGGAGGGCGAACACTGAAGCTTTCTTT,CASKVGWRANTEAFF
TRBV10-3,TRBJ1-2,-,TRBD1,TGTGCCATCAGTGACTTACAGGGGGAAGGCTATGGCTACACCTTC,CAISDLQGEGYGYTF
TRBV28,TRBJ1-3,-,-,TGTGCCAGCAAAGGTGACAGGTACTCTGGAAACACCATATATTTT,CASKGDRYSGNTIYF
TRBV30,TRBJ2-6,-,-,TGTGCCTGGAGTGTAGGGGACTCTGGGGCCAACGTCCTGACTTTC,CAWSVGDSGANVLTF
TRBV9,TRBJ2-7,-,-,TGTGCCAGCAGCCGGGACATTATAAACTACGAGCAGTACTTC,CASSRDIINYEQYF
TRBV27,TRBJ2-5,few,TRBD1,TGTGCCAGCAGTTTGGACAGGGGGGTGGAGACCCAGTACTTC,CASSLDRGVETQYF
TRBV4-2,TRBJ2-1,-,TRBD2,TGTGCCAGCAGCCAAGAACCGGGGAGGGACAATGAGCAGTTCTTC,CASSQEPGRDNEQFF
TRBV18,TRBJ2-2,-,-,TGTGCCAGCTCTCCGATGACGATCCCGACCGGGGAGCTGTTTTTT,CASSPMTIPTGELFF
TRBV12-5,TRBJ2-5,once,-,TGTGCTAGTGGCCTCCCGACCGGTCATAGGGAGACCCAGTACTTC,CASGLPTGHRETQYF
TRBV4-2,TRBJ1-1,-,-,TGTGCCAGCAGCCAGTCTATTGGCAGGGGCACTGAAGCTTTCTTT,CASSQSIGRGTEAFF
TRBV19,TRBJ2-5,-,-,TGTGCCAGTAGTATAGAGGGATCAGAGACCCAGTACTTC,CASSIEGSETQYF
TRBV9,TRBJ2-4,-,-,TGTGCCAGCAGCGCCGATAGGGATATCAAAAACATTCAGTACTTC,CASSADRDIKNIQYF
TRBV7-2,TRBJ1-1,-,TRBD1,TGTGCCAGCAGCTTAAGGGCCCAGACAGGGACTGAAGCTTTCTTT,CASSLRAQTGTEAFF
TRBV5-6,TRBJ1-4,-,-,TGTGCCAGCAGCTCCTTACAGGGTTTGAATGAAAAACTGTTTTTT,CASSSLQGLNEKLFF
TRBV7-2,TRBJ2-5,-,TRBD2,TGTGCCAGCAGCTTAGACGGGGGGATGGGAGAGACCCAGTACTTC,CASSLDGGMGETQYF
TRBV5-6,TRBJ2-3,once,-,TGTGCCAGCAGCCACACTAGGTCGAATACGCAGTATTTT,CASSHTRSNTQYF
TRBV6-1,TRBJ1-3,-,TRBD1,TGTGCCAGCAGAATGGACAGGGCGTCGGGAAACACCATATATTTT,CASRMDRASGNTIYF
TRBV28,TRBJ2-3,-,-,TGTGCCAGCAGTCCCAAGAACACAGATACGCAGTATTTT,CASSPKNTDTQYF
TRBV7-9,TRBJ2-5,-,TRBD2,TGTGCCAGCAGCTTAGTTTTAGCGGGGGCGGCGGAGACCCAGTACTTC,CASSLVLAGAAETQYF
TRBV19,TRBJ1-2,once,-,TGTGCCAGTAGTAAGTGGGGCCAGGGACCAGATGGCTACACCTTC,CASSKWGQGPDGYTF
TRBV9,TRBJ1-2,once,-,TGTGCCAGCCCCGGGGCCAGTTTCCAGTTC,CASPGASFQF
TRBV10-3,TRBJ2-6,-,-,TGTGCCATCAGTGATTTCCGGGACTCTGGGGCCAACGTCCTGACTTTC,CAISDFRDSGANVLTF
TRBV5-1,TRBJ2-3,-,TRBD2,TGCGCCAGCAGCCGGACTAGCGGGAGGGCGGATACGCAGTATTTT,CASSRTSGRADTQYF
TRBV4-3,TRBJ2-7,once,-,TGCGCCAGCAGCCAAGAACAGGGCCTACCCTACGAGCAGTACTTC,CASSQEQGLPYEQYF
TRBV2,TRBJ2-7,-,-,TGTGCCAGCCGAGTAACCGGGGTAGCCTACGAGCAGTACTTC,CASRVTGVAYEQYF
TRBV6-5,TRBJ2-2,-,-,TGTGCCAGCAGTTACTCGAGGCGGACGAGCACCGGGGAGCTGTTTTTT,CASSYSRRTSTGELFF
TRBV28,TRBJ1-1,-,-,TGTGCCAGCAGTTGGGAGACTGAAGCTTTCTTT,CASSWETEAFF
TRBV9,TRBJ2-7,-,TRBD1,TGTGCCAGCAGCGCGACAGGGGCAGGCTACGAGCAGTACTTC,CASSATGAGYEQYF
TRBV28,TRBJ1-5,few,-,TGTGCCAGCAGTTCCAAGCTGCCGGGCCAGCCCCAGCATTTT,CASSSKLPGQPQHF
TRBV2,TRBJ2-5,-,TRBD1,TGTGCCAGTCCCTCGGACAGGGGGCCCCGAGAGACCCAGTACTTC,CASPSDRGPRETQYF
TRBV7-2,TRBJ2-7,-,-,TGTGCCAGCAGTCCCGGGAGAGAATACGAGCAGTACTTC,CASSPGREYEQYF
TRBV15,TRBJ2-7,-,-,TGTGCCACCAGCAGAGATCGGTCTTACGAGCAGTACTTC,CATSRDRSYEQYF
TRBV5-1,TRBJ2-7,-,-,TGCGCCAGCAGCTTGGAAGTTGGCGAGCAGTACTTC,CASSLEVGEQYF
TRBV4-2,TRBJ1-1,-,-,TGTGCCAGCAGCCAAAGCCCTGCGCAGAACACTGAAGCTTTCTTT,CASSQSPAQNTEAFF
TRBV29-1,TRBJ1-2,-,-,TGCAGCGTTGGGACGGAGAACTATGGCTACACCTTC,CSVGTENYGYTF
TRBV6-5,TRBJ2-6,-,-,TGTGCCAGCAGAGACCCCGGAGGGGCCAACGTCCTGACTTTC,CASRDPGGANVLTF
TRBV11-3,TRBJ2-5,-,-,TGTGCCAGCAGCTCTCAGGAGCAAGGGACCCAGTACTTC,CASSSQEQGTQYF
TRBV7-8,TRBJ2-5,-,-,TGTGCCAGCAGCTTTCTCGCAGGGATAGATGAGACCCAGTACTTC,CASSFLAGIDETQYF
TRBV13,TRBJ2-1,-,-,TGTGCCAGCAGCACCTCCGGGATGGCGCACAATGAGCAGTTCTTC,CASSTSGMAHNEQFF
TRBV5-5,TRBJ2-3,-,-,TGTGCCAGCAGCTTGTTGGACACCCCGGCAGATACGCAGTATTTT,CASSLLDTPADTQYF
TRBV29-1,TRBJ1-2,-,-,TGCAGCGGTCGGGTTTCCTATGGCTACACCTTC,CSGRVSYGYTF
TRBV9,TRBJ2-3,-,TRBD2,TGTGCCAGCAGCGTAGAGGCCGGGACTAGTAACCCAAGTACGCAGTATTTT,CASSVEAGTSNPSTQYF
TRBV5-1,TRBJ2-1,once,-,TGCGCCAGCAGAGTTTCTTTAGGTCGGGGCTTCTTC,CASRVSLGRGFF
TRBV11-2,TRBJ2-5,-,-,TGTGCCAGCAGCGAACGCAGGGGGCGGGAGGAGACCCAGTACTTC,CASSERRGREETQYF
TRBV15,TRBJ2-2,-,-,TGTGCCACCAGCAGAGATAAGTACACCGGGGAGCTGTTTTTT,CATSRDKYTGELFF
TRBV19,TRBJ1-3,-,TRBD1,TGTGCCACCTTTACACAGGGGAGTAGCAACACCATATATTTT,CATFTQGSSNTIYF
TRBV29-1,TRBJ2-5,-,TRBD1,TGCAGCGTCAGAGACAGGGGGCGGCAAGAGACCCAGTACTTC,CSVRDRGRQETQYF
TRBV5-4,TRBJ2-7,once,TRBD1,TGTGCCAGCAGCTTGGCCGGCGGACAGGGCGCAGGGCAGTACTTC,CASSLAGGQGAGQYF
TRBV7-2,TRBJ2-3,-,TRBD2,TGTGCCAGCAGCTTAGTGACTAGCGGTCGAATGGGGAAGTATTTT,CASSLVTSGRMGKYF
TRBV28,TRBJ2-5,once,TRBD2,TGTGCCAGCGGACTCATAGCGGGGGGACAAGAGACCCAGTACTTC,CASGLIAGGQETQYF
TRBV19,TRBJ2-5,-,TRBD1,TGTGCCAGTAGTATAGAGGCAGGGGGAGAGACCCAGTACTTC,CASSIEAGGETQYF
TRBV19,TRBJ2-3,-,-,TGTGCCAGTAGTATAATAGGAGGTACAGATACGCAGTATTTT,CASSIIGGTDTQYF
TRBV19,TRBJ1-5,-,-,TGTGCCAGTAGTATCTCGATACAGGGCTCGCAGCCCCAGCATTTT,CASSISIQGSQPQHF
TRBV27,TRBJ2-7,-,-,TGTGCCAGCAGTTTAAAAGGCGGCGGTCCCTACGAGCAGTACTTC,CASSLKGGGPYEQYF
TRBV19,TRBJ1-6,-,-,TGTGCCAGTACCGCGGACAGTGGTTCACCCCTCCACTTT,CASTADSGSPLHF
TRBV28,TRBJ1-1,-,-,TGTGCCAGCACCTTGGGTACTGAAGCTTTCTTT,CASTLGTEAFF
TRBV5-4,TRBJ2-5,-,-,TGTGCCAGCAGCTTGGCCCCCGTCCCCCGGGAGACCCAGTACTTC,CASSLAPVPRETQYF
TRBV7-2,TRBJ1-2,-,-,TGTGCCAGCAGCTTAGGCCAGCCACAAATCTATGGCTACACCTTC,CASSLGQPQIYGYTF
TRBV27,TRBJ1-1,-,-,TGTGCCAGCGGAATGGCCCTCCGGGGAATGAACACTGAAGCTTTCTTT,CASGMALRGMNTEAFF
TRBV7-2,TRBJ1-1,-,-,TGTGCCAGCAGCTTATACGGGGATTTCAACACTGAAGCTTTCTTT,CASSLYGDFNTEAFF